Given below is one TCR beta chain in context. Its antigen remains unknown. This specimen comes from a study of post-analysis software for immune sequencing data. Study findings and constraints: Elevated frequency relative to controls characterized several TRBV segments in patients, TRBV5-6, TRBV5-1 and TRBV20-1 among them. By F measure, strong co-clustering occurred among samples prepared in the same batch. Normalized Chao1 diversity was significantly reduced in patients versus controls.

The V and J ends lost 4 bases and 5 bases respectively, with 4 bases between them. The CDR3 contains 11 residues. Looked up from germline, CDR1 is ENHRY and CDR2 is SYGVKD. Unique molecular identifiers were built into the TCR beta cDNA libraries. Once about 0.9 to 11 million T cells were used, 400,000 to 550,000 cDNA molecules resulted. TCRdb analysed the PCR reads with MiXCR anew, one entry per CDR3 protein. The data contain over 300,000 distinct CDR3 sequences, approximately 38% of them seen just once; the ten biggest clones take up around an eighth. Sequencing used blood. The chain employs TRBV10-3 and TRBJ2-3; no reliable D call. The receptor was derived from a girl aged 10 to 17 with multiple sclerosis. CDR3 DNA sequence: TGTGCCATCAGTGGAAGAGATACGCAGTATTTT. Translation: CAISGRDTQYF.